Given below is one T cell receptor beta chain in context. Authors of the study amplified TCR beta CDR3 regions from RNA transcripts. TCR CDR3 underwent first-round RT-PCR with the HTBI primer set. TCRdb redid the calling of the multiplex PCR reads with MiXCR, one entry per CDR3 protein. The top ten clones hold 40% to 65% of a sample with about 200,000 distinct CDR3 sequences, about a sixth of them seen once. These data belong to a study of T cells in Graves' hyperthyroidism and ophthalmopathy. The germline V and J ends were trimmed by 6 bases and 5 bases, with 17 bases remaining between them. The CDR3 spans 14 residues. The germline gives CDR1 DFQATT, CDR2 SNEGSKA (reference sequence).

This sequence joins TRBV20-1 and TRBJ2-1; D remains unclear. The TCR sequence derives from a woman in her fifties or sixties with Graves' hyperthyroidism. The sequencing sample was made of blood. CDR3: CSADGRGGNNEQFF. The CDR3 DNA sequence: TGCAGTGCCGACGGTCGAGGCGGAAACAATGAGCAGTTCTTC.